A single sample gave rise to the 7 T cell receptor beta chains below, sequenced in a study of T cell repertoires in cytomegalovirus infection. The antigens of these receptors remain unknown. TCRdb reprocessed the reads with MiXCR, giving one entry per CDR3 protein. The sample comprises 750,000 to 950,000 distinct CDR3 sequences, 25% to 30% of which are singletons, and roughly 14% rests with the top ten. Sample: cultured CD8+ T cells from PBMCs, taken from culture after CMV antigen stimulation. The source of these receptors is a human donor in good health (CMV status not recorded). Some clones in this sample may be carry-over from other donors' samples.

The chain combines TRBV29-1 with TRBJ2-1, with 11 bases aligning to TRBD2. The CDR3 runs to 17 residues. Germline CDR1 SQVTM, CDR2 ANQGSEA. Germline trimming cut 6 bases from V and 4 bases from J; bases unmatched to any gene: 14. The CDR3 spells CSVGPFSSGGPYNEQFF. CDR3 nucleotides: TGCAGCGTGGGCCCTTTTTCTAGCGGGGGGCCGTACAATGAGCAGTTCTTC.

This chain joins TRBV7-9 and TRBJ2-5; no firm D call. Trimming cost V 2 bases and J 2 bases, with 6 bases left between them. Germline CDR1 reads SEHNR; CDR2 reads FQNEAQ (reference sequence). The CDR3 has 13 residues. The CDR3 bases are TGTGCCAGCAGCTTATGGGAACAAGAGACCCAGTACTTC. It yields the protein CASSLWEQETQYF.

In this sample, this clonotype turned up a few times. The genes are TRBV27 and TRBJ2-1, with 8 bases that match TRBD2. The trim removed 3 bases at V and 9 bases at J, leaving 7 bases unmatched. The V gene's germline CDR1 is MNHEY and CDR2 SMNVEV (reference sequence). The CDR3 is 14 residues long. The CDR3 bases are TGTGCCAGCAGTTTTGGCGGGGGGAGGGTTGAGCAGTTCTTC. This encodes CASSFGGGRVEQFF.

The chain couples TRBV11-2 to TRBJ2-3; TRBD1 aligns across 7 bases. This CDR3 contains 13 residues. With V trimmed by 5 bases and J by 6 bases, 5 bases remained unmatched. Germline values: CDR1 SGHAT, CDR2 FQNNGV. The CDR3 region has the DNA TGTGCCAGCAGCCCCTGGACAGGTGATACGCAGTATTTT. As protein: CASSPWTGDTQYF. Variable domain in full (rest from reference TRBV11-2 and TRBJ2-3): EAGVAQSPRYKIIEKRQSVAFWCNPISGHATLYWYQQILGQGPKLLIQFQNNGVVDDSQLPKDRFSAERLKGVDSTLKIQPAKLEDSAVYLCASSPWTGDTQYFGPGTRLTVL.

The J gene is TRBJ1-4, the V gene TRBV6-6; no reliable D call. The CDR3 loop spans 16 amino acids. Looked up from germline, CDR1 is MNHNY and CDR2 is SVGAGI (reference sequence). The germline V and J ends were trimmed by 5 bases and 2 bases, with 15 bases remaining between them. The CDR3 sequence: CASSPWTDRTNEKLFF. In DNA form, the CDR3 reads TGTGCCAGCAGTCCATGGACTGACCGGACTAATGAAAAACTGTTTTTT.

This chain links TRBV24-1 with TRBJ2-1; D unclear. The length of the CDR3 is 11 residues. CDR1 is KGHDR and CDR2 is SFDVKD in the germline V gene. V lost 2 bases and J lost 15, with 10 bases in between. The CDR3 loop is CATSDSGIWFF. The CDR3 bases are TGTGCCACCAGTGATTCGGGCATCTGGTTCTTC.

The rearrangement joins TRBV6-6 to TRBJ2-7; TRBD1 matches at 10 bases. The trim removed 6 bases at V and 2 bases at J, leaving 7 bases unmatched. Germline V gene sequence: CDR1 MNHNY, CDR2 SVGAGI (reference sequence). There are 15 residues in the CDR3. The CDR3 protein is CASREGTGDPYEQYF. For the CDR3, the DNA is TGTGCCAGCAGAGAAGGGACAGGGGATCCCTACGAGCAGTACTTC.